The following is a T cell receptor beta chain sequence with its context. Its matching antigen is unknown. The data stem from a study of cytomegalovirus exposure and HLA in healthy donors. Study background: As an earlier analysis found, some 170 million T cells yielded about 120 million unique TCR beta sequences. Study-level results: Roughly even sequencing depth across donors was the assumption behind the presence/absence analyses. Further analysis was carried out later, and it showed several of the most significant clusters appearing linked to common viral pathogens. Reportedly, TCR beta sequences accurately predicted HLA-A and HLA-B alleles in most subjects.

It was with 60 Vbeta and 13 Jbeta primers that the PCR ran. TCRdb's copy holds only in-frame clones and misses some; the assay was immunoSEQ multiplex PCR. The table records 150,000 to 200,000 clones, roughly 82% of them present only once. The sequencing input was PBMCs. The sequence came from a woman between 45 and 65 years old in good health and CMV-seropositive.

CDR3 sequence (DNA): TGCGCCAGCAGCTTGGATCCCCTTAGCAATCAGCCCCAGCATTTT. Its translation is CASSLDPLSNQPQHF. This chain links TRBV5-1 with TRBJ1-5; D is unresolved. Germline CDR1 and CDR2: SGHRS and YFSETQ. V was shortened by 0 bases and J by 0 bases, with 7 bases between the two germline ends. The CDR3 extends over 15 amino acids.